The clone carrying this TCR beta chain occurred a few times. Its antigen is undetermined. Prepared TCR beta cDNA libraries contained unique molecular identifiers. TCRdb re-called the PCR reads through MiXCR, storing one row per CDR3 protein. The top ten hold approximately 7.6% of the sample, which has about 430,000 distinct CDR3 sequences, roughly 40% seen once. The data were obtained in a study of post-analysis software for immune sequencing data. Study results and caveats: F measure grouped same-batch samples tightly together. Comparison with controls showed significantly lower normalized Chao1 diversity in multiple sclerosis patients. TRBV segments more frequent in patients than in controls numbered several and included TRBV5-6, TRBV5-1 and TRBV20-1.

The length of the CDR3 is 17 residues. Trimming left V 0 bases short and J 0 bases short, with 15 bases between. In germline, CDR1 is SGHTA, CDR2 FQGTGA. The rearrangement joins TRBV7-3 to TRBJ2-7, with a weak D call TRBD1 (6 bases). This clonotype was obtained from a girl aged 2 to 9 with multiple sclerosis. The sequenced material came from blood. The CDR3 DNA reads as TGTGCCAGCAGCTTAACTGCCGGGACGGACAGCTCCTACGAGCAGTACTTC. It codes for CASSLTAGTDSSYEQYF.